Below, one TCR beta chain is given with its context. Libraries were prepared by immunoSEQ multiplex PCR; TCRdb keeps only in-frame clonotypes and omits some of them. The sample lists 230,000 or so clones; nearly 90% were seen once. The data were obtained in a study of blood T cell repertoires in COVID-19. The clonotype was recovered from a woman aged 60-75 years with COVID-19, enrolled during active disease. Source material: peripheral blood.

CDR3 bases: TGTGCCTGGAGGACAAATTCTGCTGAAGCTTTCTTT. Its protein is CAWRTNSAEAFF. V usage is TRBV30 and J usage is TRBJ1-1; D remains unclear. Germline CDR1 and CDR2: GTSNPN and SVGIG (reference sequence). V lost 3 bases and J lost 6, with 11 bases in between. The CDR3 has 12 residues.